A single sample gave rise to the 3 T cell receptor beta chains below, sequenced in a study of T cells in Graves' hyperthyroidism and ophthalmopathy. Amplified TCR beta CDR3 regions derived from RNA transcripts. The TCR CDR3 first-round RT-PCR relied on the HTBI primer set. TCRdb re-derived calls from the multiplex PCR reads in MiXCR, one entry per CDR3 protein. The sample consists of 690,000 or so distinct CDR3 sequences, approximately 19% of them appearing once. The sample was blood. Source of these receptors: a woman in her fifties or sixties with Graves' hyperthyroidism that later progressed to Graves' ophthalmopathy.

The chain couples TRBV7-3 to TRBJ2-1; the D is unclear. The CDR3 is made up of 13 amino acids. Germline V CDR1 and CDR2: SGHTA, FQGTGA. V was shortened by 3 bases and J by 3 bases, with 6 bases between the two germline ends. Here the CDR3 DNA reads TGTGCCAGCAGCTTCCAACGCTACAATGAGCAGTTCTTC. Protein: CASSFQRYNEQFF.

The chain joins TRBV5-1 to TRBJ2-1, with a weak D call TRBD2 (5 bases). V was cut by 4 bases and J by 7 bases, with 12 bases left in between. Germline lookup yields CDR1 SGHRS and CDR2 YFSETQ. This CDR3 is built from 13 residues. The CDR3 DNA follows: TGCGCCAGCAGCCCCTTAACGGGGAATGAGCAGTTCTTC. Translation gives CASSPLTGNEQFF.

This clonotype was recorded at least ten times. An end of the junction differs from the germline gene, which may be a read error. This chain links TRBV5-1 with TRBJ1-1; D is perhaps TRBD1 (5 bases). The CDR3 runs 14 residues. The germline CDR1 and CDR2 sequences are SGHRS and YFSETQ. CDR3 sequence (DNA): TGTGCCAGCTCAAAGCAGGGCCAGAACACTGAAGCTTTCTTT. Its protein product is CASSKQGQNTEAFF.